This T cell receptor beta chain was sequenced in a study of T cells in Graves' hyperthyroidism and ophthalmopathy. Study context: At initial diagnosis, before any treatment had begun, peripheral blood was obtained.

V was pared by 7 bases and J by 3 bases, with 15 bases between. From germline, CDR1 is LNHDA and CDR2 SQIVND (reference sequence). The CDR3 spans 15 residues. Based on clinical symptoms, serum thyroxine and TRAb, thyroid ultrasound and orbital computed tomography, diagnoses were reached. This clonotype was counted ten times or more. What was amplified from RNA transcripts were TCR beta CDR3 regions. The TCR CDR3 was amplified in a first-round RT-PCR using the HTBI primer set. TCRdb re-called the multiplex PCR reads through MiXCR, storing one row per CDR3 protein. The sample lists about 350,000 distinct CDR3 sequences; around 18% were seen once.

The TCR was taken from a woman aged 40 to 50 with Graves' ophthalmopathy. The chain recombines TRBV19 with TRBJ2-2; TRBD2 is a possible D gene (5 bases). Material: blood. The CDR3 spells CASTAWTGDTGELFF. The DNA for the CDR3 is TGTGCCAGTACCGCATGGACTGGAGACACCGGGGAGCTGTTTTTT.